The clone carrying this T cell receptor beta chain was observed a handful of times. Its antigen is unknown. The TCR library protocol attached unique molecular identifiers to the individual cDNA molecules. TCRdb reanalysed the 5' RACE reads using MiXCR and keeps one entry per CDR3 protein. The repertoire consists of roughly 70,000 distinct CDR3 sequences, with 20% to 25% occurring once and the leading ten covering about 15%. The CDR3 consists of 15 residues. From germline, CDR1 is SGDLS and CDR2 YYNGEE. Trimming cost V 3 bases and J 2 bases; bases outside gene matches: 6. This sample stems from a study of early T cells in non-severe SARS-CoV-2 infection. About the research overall: Alpha and beta chains were unpaired, from unsorted whole-blood bulk RNA. Study-wide findings and caveats: Anti-spike CD8 responses were favored by VDJdb matching, which missed private and CD4 specificities.

This chain links TRBV9 with TRBJ2-3; 7 nucleotides match TRBD2. The material was whole blood, obtained at baseline. This sequence originates from an adult who was a healthcare worker with PCR-confirmed SARS-CoV-2 infection or an uninfected control (not recorded which). The CDR3 region is CASSGASGFTDTQYF. CDR3 bases: TGTGCCAGCAGCGGGGCTAGCGGATTCACAGATACGCAGTATTTT.